The clone carrying this T cell receptor beta chain was seen many times. The target antigen is unknown. The data derive from a study of tumor and adjacent non-tumor tissue in lung cancer. Notes on the study in general: Normal lung showed higher cumulative top 100 clone frequency than tumor.

TCRbeta libraries were built with three rounds of nested PCR, modified from ARM-PCR. TCRdb itself ran the multiplex PCR reads through MiXCR, one entry per CDR3 protein. The sample has around 74,000 distinct CDR3 sequences, nearly 70% seen once; the top ten hold 28%. This CDR3 contains 15 residues. Germline CDR1 LGHNA, CDR2 YNFKEQ. Trimming took 0 bases from V and 2 from J; bases not matched to a gene: 0. RNA was extracted from bulk tissue without any cell sorting. The normal lung tissue was taken more than 3 cm from the tumor edge. This receptor was obtained from a woman in her 50s with non-small cell lung cancer. Sequences were obtained from distant non-tumor lung tissue. The chain combines TRBV4-2 with TRBJ1-3; 8 bases are a match to TRBD1. The CDR3 spells CASSQEDRAGNTIYF. The CDR3, as DNA: TGTGCCAGCAGCCAAGAGGACAGGGCTGGAAACACCATATATTTT.